The 29 T cell receptor beta chains below come from one sample, sequenced in a study of T cell repertoires in cytomegalovirus infection. These receptors are not linked to any known antigen. TCRdb processed the reads anew with MiXCR; each CDR3 protein has one entry. The top ten clones hold about 89% of a sample with 5,000 to 6,500 distinct CDR3 sequences, around 50% of them seen once. Sequenced material: PBMCs, sequenced either directly or after in vitro stimulation (not recorded which). These receptors were obtained from a human donor in good health (CMV status not recorded). Some clones in this sample may be carry-over from other donors' samples.

The V gene is TRBV7-2, the J gene TRBJ1-2; no clear D gene. This CDR3 spans 13 amino acids. Germline V CDR1 and CDR2: SGHTA, FQGNSA. Trimming left V 0 bases short and J 4 bases short, with 6 bases between. The CDR3: CASSLARSYGYTF. The CDR3 DNA follows: TGTGCCAGCAGCTTAGCCAGGAGCTATGGCTACACCTTC.

The chain combines TRBV9 with TRBJ2-7; D is undetermined. V was cut by 7 bases and J by 4 bases, with 15 bases left in between. In germline, CDR1 is SGDLS, CDR2 YYNGEE. The CDR3 runs to 13 residues. CDR3 bases: TGTGCCAGCGGTGGGAACTCCCTATACGAGCAGTACTTC. This sequence encodes CASGGNSLYEQYF.

This clonotype was detected a few times. A junction end diverges from the germline sequence, so it may reflect a read error. In DNA, the CDR3 is TGTTCCAGCATTTCCCCAGAACCGAACACGGAAGCTTTCTTT. It translates to CSSISPEPNTEAFF. The chain is built from TRBV6-2 or TRBV6-3 and TRBJ1-1; no clear D gene. Germline V gene sequence: CDR1 MNHEY, CDR2 SVGEGT. CDR3 size: 14 residues.

This clonotype appeared many times. This rearrangement joins TRBV4-1 to TRBJ2-1; D might be TRBD2 (6 bases). This CDR3 has 17 residues. CDR1 MGHRA and CDR2 YSYEKL come from the germline V gene. Trimming shortened V by 8 bases and J by 0 bases, and 20 bases separated the two germline ends. The CDR3 DNA is TGCGCCAGCGGTGGATGGGACGGGAGAGACTCCTACAATGAGCAGTTCTTC. Protein product: CASGGWDGRDSYNEQFF.

This clonotype showed up many times. The CDR3 DNA follows: TGTGCCAGCAGCCAAGGGTCCTACAATGAGCAGTTCTTC. This codes for CASSQGSYNEQFF. V and J are TRBV7-3 and TRBJ2-1; no clear D gene. The CDR3 has 13 amino acids. The germline gives CDR1 SGHTA, CDR2 FQGTGA. The germline V and J ends were trimmed by 5 bases and 1 base, with 6 bases remaining between them.

This clonotype was counted ten times or more. CDR3 loop: CASSLRAGGYNEQFF. In DNA form, the CDR3 reads TGTGCCAGCAGTTTACGAGCGGGAGGTTACAATGAGCAGTTCTTC. The J gene is TRBJ2-1, the V gene TRBV12-3 or TRBV12-4; 9 nucleotides align to TRBD2. After removal of 2 bases from V and 4 bases from J, the junction contained 3 bases not matched to a gene. The CDR3 spans 15 residues.

This clonotype was seen a single time. Germline and junction disagree at one end, which may indicate a read error. The chain links TRBV6-2 or TRBV6-3 to TRBJ1-1, with D unclear. The CDR3 totals 14 residues. Per the germline V gene, CDR1 is MNHEY and CDR2 is SVGEGT. The CDR3 bases are TGTGCCAGCAGTGTCCCAGAACCGAACCCTGAAGCTTTCTTT. It codes for CASSVPEPNPEAFF.

This chain connects TRBV30 to TRBJ1-5; 9 nucleotides match TRBD1. In germline, CDR1 is GTSNPN, CDR2 SVGIG (reference sequence). After removal of 4 bases from V and 1 base from J, the junction contained 5 bases not matched to a gene. The CDR3 length is 15 residues. The CDR3 DNA reads as TGTGCCTGGACGGACAGGGGCTCGAGCAATCAGCCCCAGCATTTT. Residues: CAWTDRGSSNQPQHF.

The chain is built from TRBV4-1 and TRBJ2-3; D possibly uses TRBD1 or TRBD2 (5 bases each). V shed 0 bases and J shed 0 bases, with 22 bases lying between them. The CDR3 consists of 20 residues. CDR1 and CDR2 (germline): MGHRA, YSYEKL. The CDR3 DNA is TGCGCCAGCAGCCAAGAAAAGTGGGGGACGCGGAGCCTCAGCACAGATACGCAGTATTTT. Its translation: CASSQEKWGTRSLSTDTQYF.

This clonotype is medium-sized in the sample. The chain combines TRBV10-3 with TRBJ1-1; D is unresolved. V lost 2 bases and J 2 bases, leaving 9 bases between the germline ends. CDR1 is ENHRY and CDR2 is SYGVKD in the germline V gene. The CDR3 has 14 amino acids. The CDR3 sequence is CAISEETPNTEAFF. As DNA, the CDR3 is TGTGCCATCAGTGAGGAGACACCAAACACTGAAGCTTTCTTT.

The chain is built from TRBV7-6 and TRBJ2-7; 13 bases align to TRBD2. The length of the CDR3 is 17 residues. The ends lost 4 bases at V and 3 bases at J; junction bases unmatched: 9. CDR1 SGHVS and CDR2 FNYEAQ come from the germline V gene. The CDR3 reads CASSSRPGTSGVYEQYF. CDR3 nucleotides: TGTGCCAGCAGCTCTAGACCTGGGACTAGCGGGGTCTACGAGCAGTACTTC. The whole variable domain, filled in from reference TRBV7-6 and TRBJ2-7, reads GAGVSQSPRYKVTKRGQDVALRCDPISGHVSLYWYRQALGQGPEFLTYFNYEAQQDKSGLPNDRFSAERPEGSISTLTIQRTEQRDSAMYRCASSSRPGTSGVYEQYFGPGTRLTVT.

This clonotype was counted only a few times. The chain uses TRBV12-3 or TRBV12-4 and TRBJ1-5; D gene uncertain. The CDR3 has 13 amino acids. V lost 1 base, J lost 5 bases, and 6 bases lay in between. In nucleotides, the CDR3 is TGTGCCAGCAGTTTAGGGTCGCATCAGCCCCAGCATTTT. Translation: CASSLGSHQPQHF.

This clonotype has at least ten counts. J is TRBJ1-5 and V is TRBV6-5; the D gene is possibly TRBD1 (5 bases). With 6 bases removed from V and 6 bases from J, the gap between germline ends came to 27 bases. The CDR3 has 18 residues. Germline values: CDR1 MNHEY, CDR2 SVGAGI. CDR3 in amino acids: CASRPTFTWDSIAQPQHF. CDR3 DNA: TGTGCCAGCAGGCCGACATTTACTTGGGACTCTATAGCTCAGCCCCAGCATTTT.

Of note for this clonotype: Germline is not matched at one junction end, which may reflect a read error. The chain recombines TRBV7-8 with TRBJ2-7; D is uncertain. The CDR3 contains 14 residues. Germline CDR1 and CDR2: SGHVS and FQNEAQ. The CDR3 DNA follows: TGTGCCAGCAGCTGGTACACCCCTGGCGACGAGACGTATTTC. It codes for CASSWYTPGDETYF.

The V and J genes are TRBV27 and TRBJ1-5, with a weak D call TRBD1 (5 bases). The CDR3 length is 13 residues. V dropped 9 bases and J dropped 15 bases, with 24 bases sitting between them. CDR1 and CDR2 (germline): MNHEY, SMNVEV (reference sequence). CDR3 nucleotides: TGTGCCAGAAGCCAGGGCAGCGGGCATCCCACGCATTTT. It yields the protein CARSQGSGHPTHF.

Regarding this clonotype: At one boundary the junction diverges from the germline segment, which might be a read error. V and J are TRBV6-8 and TRBJ1-1; D gene unclear. The germline gives CDR1 MNHGY, CDR2 SAAAGT. This CDR3 contains 14 residues. CDR3 coding DNA: TGTGCCAGAAGTTCCCCCGAACCGCACACTGAAGCTTTCTTT. The encoded protein is CARSSPEPHTEAFF.

Regarding this clonotype: A read error may account for a junction end that differs from germline. The chain couples TRBV7-2 to TRBJ2-7; D is undetermined. Germline assignment: CDR1 SGHTA and CDR2 FQGNSA. The CDR3 length is 14 residues. CDR3 in DNA: TGTGCCAACAGCTGTGACACCCCTGGCGACGATCCGTACTTC. This translates into CANSCDTPGDDPYF.

This clonotype was found once. This chain uses TRBV7-9 with TRBJ2-1; D remains unclear. Between the trimmed V and J ends, which lost 6 bases and 6 bases, there was a span of 15 bases. The CDR3 runs to 14 residues. Germline V gene sequence: CDR1 SEHNR, CDR2 FQNEAQ (reference sequence). The CDR3 loop reads CASRPKKGSNEQFF. The CDR3 DNA reads as TGTGCCAGCAGGCCGAAAAAGGGAAGCAATGAGCAGTTCTTC.

Turning to this clonotype: The junction and the germline gene differ at one end; a read error may be behind it. This chain uses TRBV6-5 with TRBJ1-5, with 8 bases fitting TRBD1. This CDR3 spans 15 amino acids. The germline V gene encodes CDR1 MNHEY and CDR2 SVGAGI. The CDR3, as DNA: TGTGCCACAGGACTACGACAGGGGACCAATCAGCCCCAGCCTTTT. Residues: CATGLRQGTNQPQPF.

A word on this clonotype: This sequence may be a read error, since a much larger clone differs from it by one base. V and J are TRBV7-8 and TRBJ2-7; a possible D gene is TRBD1 (6 bases). Per the germline V gene, CDR1 is SGHVS and CDR2 is FQNEAQ. CDR3 size: 14 residues. CDR3 region: CASRWDTPCDEKCF. The DNA of the CDR3 is TGTGCCAGCAGATGGGACACCCCTTGCGACGAGAAGTGCTTC.

V is TRBV20-1 and J is TRBJ1-1; the match to TRBD1 covers 7 bases. The CDR3 length is 12 residues. CDR1 is DFQATT, CDR2 SNEGSKA, per germline (reference sequence). The J segment lost 4 bases and the V segment lost 6 bases, leaving 5 bases of the junction unmatched. CDR3 sequence reads: CSAKQGTTEAFF. The CDR3, as DNA: TGCAGTGCCAAACAGGGGACCACTGAAGCTTTCTTT.

As to this clonotype: Since the CDR3 does not end with the conserved phenylalanine or tryptophan, this likely comes from a read error. Because the CDR3's place on the DNA is in doubt, the DNA is left out and the CDR3 is given as listed by TCRdb. The chain's CDR3 is CASIAPEPNTEAFL. The rearrangement links TRBV6-2 or TRBV6-3 to TRBJ1-1; whether TRBD1, the table's D call, matches the DNA was not checked. The CDR3 is 14 amino acids long, termini counted. The V gene's germline CDR1 is MNHEY and CDR2 SVGEGT.

A few counts support this clonotype. The J gene is TRBJ2-5, the V gene TRBV19; 8 positions match TRBD2. CDR3 length: 17 amino acids. The V segment lost 7 bases and the J segment 5 bases; nucleotides outside the gene matches: 18. The V gene's germline CDR1 is LNHDA and CDR2 SQIVND (reference sequence). This chain's CDR3 is CASTPFYAAGGGETQYF. The DNA of the CDR3 is TGTGCCAGTACCCCCTTCTATGCGGCGGGGGGTGGGGAGACCCAGTACTTC.

Points on this clonotype: This may be a read error: a much more frequent sequence differs by one nucleotide. The chain carries TRBV28 and TRBJ2-7, with D perhaps matching TRBD2 (5 bases). Germline V gene data show CDR1 as MDHEN and CDR2 as SYDVKM. The CDR3 totals 14 residues. The CDR3 nucleotides are TGTGCCAGCACTCCCACCCTCCTAGCCTACGAGCAGTCCTTC. Translation gives CASTPTLLAYEQSF.

The rearrangement joins TRBV7-6 to TRBJ2-1, with TRBD1 as a possible D gene (5 bases). Trimming left V 5 bases short and J 4 bases short, with 15 bases between. This CDR3 comprises 15 residues. Germline CDR1 SGHVS, CDR2 FNYEAQ. CDR3 nucleotide sequence: TGTGCCAGCAGCCAGGGCAGGGTCGGGTACAATGAGCAGTTCTTC. It codes for CASSQGRVGYNEQFF. Full variable domain (rest looked up from reference TRBV7-6 and TRBJ2-1): GAGVSQSPRYKVTKRGQDVALRCDPISGHVSLYWYRQALGQGPEFLTYFNYEAQQDKSGLPNDRFSAERPEGSISTLTIQRTEQRDSAMYRCASSQGRVGYNEQFFGPGTRLTVL.

By share, this clonotype counts as medium-sized. The gene calls are TRBV6-1 and TRBJ2-1; D might be TRBD1 (6 bases). Deletions cut 10 bases from V and 8 bases from J, with 21 bases between. The CDR3 is 14 residues long. Germline V CDR1 and CDR2: MNHNS, SASEGT. This CDR3 reads CATSPSQGADEQFF. CDR3 DNA sequence: TGTGCCACTTCCCCCTCACAGGGAGCCGATGAGCAGTTCTTC.

This clonotype showed up just a few times. V usage is TRBV7-8 and J usage is TRBJ2-7; D possibly corresponds to TRBD1 (6 bases). V was shortened by 6 bases and J by 12 bases, with 24 bases between the two germline ends. CDR3 length equals 14 residues. Germline assignment: CDR1 SGHVS and CDR2 FQNEAQ. The CDR3 reads CASRWDTPVDETYF. In DNA, the CDR3 is TGTGCCAGCAGATGGGACACCCCTGTCGACGAGACGTACTTC.

At least ten counts were recorded for this clonotype. The genes are TRBV20-1 and TRBJ2-3; 7 bases align to TRBD2. The germline V gene has CDR1 DFQATT and CDR2 SNEGSKA (reference sequence). Losses at the gene ends were 0 bases for V and 2 bases for J; bases not matched to a gene: 8. CDR3 length: 16 amino acids. CDR3 loop: CSARDFRLAATDTQYF. In nucleotides, the CDR3 is TGCAGTGCTAGAGATTTCAGGCTAGCGGCCACAGATACGCAGTATTTT.

The chain joins TRBV10-3 to TRBJ1-5; TRBD1 matches at 7 bases. This CDR3 has 14 residues. Germline assignment: CDR1 ENHRY and CDR2 SYGVKD. V trimming: 6 bases; J trimming: 0 bases; junction bases outside the gene matches: 2. The CDR3, as DNA: TGTGCCATCAGCGACAGGGTTAGCAATCAGCCCCAGCATTTT. As protein: CAISDRVSNQPQHF.